Below are 21 T cell receptor beta chains sequenced from a single sample in a study of cytomegalovirus exposure and HLA in healthy donors. The PCR ran on 60 Vbeta and 13 Jbeta primers. Assay: immunoSEQ multiplex PCR; the TCRdb copy retains only in-frame clones and omits some. The table includes some 130,000 clones, approximately 79% detected once. Sequencing was carried out using PBMCs. The receptors originated from a man aged 35 to 55 in good health and CMV-seropositive.

This clone has a handful of counts. The chain carries TRBV30 and TRBJ1-5; TRBD1 is a possible D gene (6 bases). This CDR3 region has 13 residues. The germline CDR1 and CDR2 sequences are GTSNPN and SVGIG (reference sequence). Trimming shortened V by 3 bases and J by 5 bases, and 11 bases separated the two germline ends. DNA for the CDR3: TGTGCCTGGAGCGGGGACACCGATCAGCCCCAGCATTTT. It is translated as CAWSGDTDQPQHF.

V usage is TRBV21-1 and J usage is TRBJ2-7; the DNA was not compared with TRBD2, the D call given in the table. TRBV21-1 is recorded as a pseudogene. This CDR3 region has 10 residues. CDR3 in amino acids: CASSPGEQYF. Here the CDR3 DNA reads TGTGCCAGCAGTCCGGGGGAGCAGTACTTC.

CDR3 sequence: CASSTSGADFWGEQFF. The CDR3 DNA reads TGTGCCAGTAGCACTAGCGGGGCTGACTTTTGGGGTGAGCAGTTCTTC. The chain employs TRBV19 and TRBJ2-1; 10 nucleotides match TRBD2. CDR3 size: 16 residues. V was clipped by 6 bases and J by 9 bases; unmatched bases: 14. From germline, CDR1 is LNHDA and CDR2 SQIVND (reference sequence). Supplemented by reference TRBV19 and TRBJ2-1, the full variable domain reads DGGITQSPKYLFRKEGQNVTLSCEQNLNHDAMYWYRQDPGQGLRLIYYSQIVNDFQKGDIAEGYSVSREKKESFPLTVTSAQKNPTAFYLCASSTSGADFWGEQFFGPGTRLTVL.

This chain connects TRBV4-1 to TRBJ2-2, with TRBD2 as a possible D gene (5 bases). The CDR3 length is 14 residues. The V gene's germline CDR1 is MGHRA and CDR2 YSYEKL. V gave up 4 bases and J gave up 2 bases, with 8 bases separating them. In DNA form, the CDR3 reads TGCGCCAGCAGCCTCGGGGAAAACACCGGGGAGCTGTTTTTT. Translated, it gives CASSLGENTGELFF.

The table lists this clone with a few counts. V gene TRBV25-1 combines with J gene TRBJ2-1, with 13 positions matching TRBD2. Per germline, CDR1 MGHDK and CDR2 SYGVNS. V was clipped by 3 bases and J by 7 bases; unmatched bases: 12. The CDR3 totals 18 residues. In nucleotides, the CDR3 is TGTGCCAGCAGTGATCCCTCATCGACTAGCGGGAGGTCAAATGAGCAGTTCTTC. Its protein product is CASSDPSSTSGRSNEQFF.

The chain has TRBV5-6 and TRBJ2-3, with unresolved D. This CDR3 has 15 residues. Trimming took 5 bases from V and 2 from J, leaving 15 bases between them. Germline V gene sequence: CDR1 SGHDT, CDR2 YYEEEE. This CDR3 reads CASSSPGRFTDTQYF. CDR3 nucleotide sequence: TGTGCCAGCAGTTCACCAGGCAGGTTCACAGATACGCAGTATTTT.

The V gene is TRBV15, the J gene TRBJ1-4, with 7 bases aligning to TRBD1. This CDR3 is 15 amino acids long. Looked up from germline, CDR1 is LNHNV and CDR2 is YYDKDF (reference sequence). The ends lost 0 bases at V and 6 bases at J; junction bases unmatched: 4. DNA for the CDR3: TGTGCCACCAGCAGAGATCGCAGGGGGGATGAAAAACTGTTTTTT. Translating it yields CATSRDRRGDEKLFF.

The chain carries TRBV18 and TRBJ1-1, with D unclear. V lost 1 base and J 7 bases, leaving 10 bases between the germline ends. CDR1 and CDR2 from the germline V gene are KGHSH and LQKENI. This CDR3 contains 13 residues. The chain's CDR3 is CASSPLSGGEAFF. The CDR3 nucleotides are TGTGCCAGCTCACCACTTTCGGGAGGTGAAGCTTTCTTT.

This clone was counted a few times. This sequence joins TRBV30 and TRBJ1-1, with D perhaps TRBD1 (5 bases). This CDR3 contains 14 residues. The V and J ends lost 3 bases and 0 bases respectively, with 11 bases between them. Germline values: CDR1 GTSNPN, CDR2 SVGIG (reference sequence). DNA of the CDR3: TGTGCCTGGAGGGATGACAGCATGAACACTGAAGCTTTCTTT. Residues: CAWRDDSMNTEAFF. Based on the CDR3 plus reference TRBV30 and TRBJ1-1, the full variable domain is SQTIHQWPATLVQPVGSPLSLECTVEGTSNPNLYWYRQAAGRGLQLLFYSVGIGQISSEVPQNLSASRPQDRQFILSSKKLLLSDSGFYLCAWRDDSMNTEAFFGQGTRLTVV.

V is TRBV13 and J is TRBJ1-1; TRBD1 aligns across 8 bases. This CDR3 spans 17 amino acids. The V gene's germline CDR1 is PRHDT and CDR2 FYEKMQ (reference sequence). V gave up 2 bases and J gave up 4 bases; unmatched junction bases: 12. The CDR3, as DNA: TGTGCCAGCAGCTTAAACCTGGGCAGGGGGCTTGGCACTGAAGCTTTCTTT. Translating it yields CASSLNLGRGLGTEAFF.

This CDR3 is CASMGGTRSGETQYF. The CDR3 bases are TGTGCCAGCATGGGCGGGACCCGTTCGGGTGAGACCCAGTACTTC. The chain employs TRBV5-6 and TRBJ2-5, with D possibly TRBD2 on 6 matching bases. The CDR3 sequence is 15 residues long. Germline V gene lookup returns CDR1 SGHDT and CDR2 YYEEEE. Trimming pared 6 bases from V and 5 bases from J, leaving 20 bases between.

The chain uses TRBV6-5 and TRBJ2-7, with D perhaps matching TRBD1 (6 bases). The germline gives CDR1 MNHEY, CDR2 SVGAGI. V was shortened by 0 bases and J by 3 bases, with 12 bases between the two germline ends. The length of the CDR3 is 15 residues. In DNA, the CDR3 is TGTGCCAGCAGTTACTCGTCAACAGGGTACTACGAGCAGTACTTC. Translated: CASSYSSTGYYEQYF.

CDR3 in amino acids: CATSRDAGARGYTF. The CDR3, as DNA: TGTGCCACCAGCAGAGATGCGGGGGCCCGGGGCTACACCTTC. The chain combines TRBV15 with TRBJ1-2; D might be TRBD1 (6 bases). Germline assignment: CDR1 LNHNV and CDR2 YYDKDF (reference sequence). This CDR3 comprises 14 residues. V lost 0 bases and J 8 bases, leaving 13 bases between the germline ends.

V gene TRBV21-1 combines with J gene TRBJ1-2. TRBV21-1 is noted as a pseudogene. This CDR3 is built from 15 residues. The CDR3, as DNA: TGTGCCAGCAGCACACGGGGGGGCAGGGGAGTGGGCTACACCTTC. Protein: CASSTRGGRGVGYTF.

The J gene is TRBJ1-5, the V gene TRBV28; unclear D gene. The germline V gene has CDR1 MDHEN and CDR2 SYDVKM. CDR3 length: 15 amino acids. V lost 5 bases and J 4 bases, leaving 15 bases between the germline ends. CDR3 nucleotide sequence: TGTGCCAGCAGTCTCCCAGCGGGCGGGAATCAGCCCCAGCATTTT. Protein product: CASSLPAGGNQPQHF.

This sequence joins TRBV6-1 and TRBJ2-5, with D maybe TRBD2 (5 bases). Germline V gene data show CDR1 as MNHNS and CDR2 as SASEGT. CDR3 length equals 13 residues. V was shortened by 3 bases and J by 5 bases, with 10 bases between the two germline ends. The CDR3 DNA reads as TGTGCCAGCAGTGATACGTGGAGGGAGACCCAGTACTTC. It is translated as CASSDTWRETQYF.

The V and J genes are TRBV2 and TRBJ1-1; D ambiguous. The CDR3 is 14 residues long. Germline values: CDR1 SNHLY, CDR2 FYNNEI. V was trimmed by 2 bases and J by 4 bases, leaving 11 bases between them. The CDR3 bases are TGTGCCAGCAGTGAACTCTCGGGAAGCACTGAAGCTTTCTTT. This encodes CASSELSGSTEAFF.

This chain connects TRBV5-4 to TRBJ2-5; D is ambiguous. Gene TRBJ2-7 matches the end of the DNA better, so the J call may be wrong. Germline lookup yields CDR1 SGHNT and CDR2 YYREEE (reference sequence). The CDR3 sequence is 14 residues long. The CDR3 region has the DNA TGTGCCAGCAGCTTGGGTAACAGTCCCTACGAGCAGTACTTC. Translating gives CASSLGNSPYEQYF.

The genes are TRBV28 and TRBJ1-5, with D unclear. The germline V gene has CDR1 MDHEN and CDR2 SYDVKM. The CDR3 has 13 residues. Trimming pared 3 bases from V and 6 bases from J, leaving 9 bases between. The CDR3 DNA is TGTGCCAGCAGTTTTTCCTCCGTTCAGCCCCAGCATTTT. It encodes CASSFSSVQPQHF.

This chain connects TRBV29-1 to TRBJ2-7, with 8 bases fitting TRBD1. This CDR3 has 14 amino acids. From germline, CDR1 is SQVTM and CDR2 ANQGSEA. Trimming cost V 5 bases and J 0 bases; bases outside gene matches: 6. CDR3: CSVSDRVSSYEQYF. CDR3 nucleotide sequence: TGCAGCGTTTCGGACAGGGTCAGCTCCTACGAGCAGTACTTC.

The chain couples TRBV6-5 to TRBJ2-1, with D maybe TRBD1 (5 bases). Germline values: CDR1 MNHEY, CDR2 SVGAGI. There are 16 residues in the CDR3. V was trimmed by 4 bases and J by 2 bases, leaving 15 bases between them. CDR3 DNA: TGTGCCAGCAGTTCAAACGCCAGGGTCGCCTACAATGAGCAGTTCTTC. This codes for CASSSNARVAYNEQFF.